What follows are 16 T cell receptor beta chains derived from one specimen sequenced in a study of blood T cell repertoires in COVID-19. The repertoire was sequenced with immunoSEQ multiplex PCR; TCRdb's copy has only in-frame clones and lacks some. The sample has about 530,000 clones; around 90% are singletons. The specimen was peripheral blood. These receptors were obtained from a woman aged 45 to 65 with COVID-19, enrolled during active disease.

This chain joins TRBV27 and TRBJ1-1; 7 bases are shared with TRBD1. J lost 1 base, V lost 6 bases, and 5 bases had no gene match. Germline CDR1 MNHEY, CDR2 SMNVEV (reference sequence). The CDR3 has 14 amino acids. CDR3 DNA: TGTGCCAGCAGAAGAGGGGGCAGGAACACTGAAGCTTTCTTT. This sequence encodes CASRRGGRNTEAFF.

The chain joins TRBV30 to TRBJ1-1; possible D gene TRBD1, 6 bases. The germline V and J ends were trimmed by 7 bases and 4 bases, with 13 bases remaining between them. The CDR3 runs to 12 residues. Germline V gives CDR1 GTSNPN, CDR2 SVGIG (reference sequence). This CDR3 is CASSWGPTEAFF. The CDR3, as DNA: TGTGCCTCTTCCTGGGGGCCCACTGAAGCTTTCTTT.

Worth noting for this clone: Other DNA variants within this sample encode the same CDR3. The V and J genes are TRBV6-5 and TRBJ1-1; D call uncertain. Trimming cost V 5 bases and J 1 base, with 8 bases left between them. Per the germline V gene, CDR1 is MNHEY and CDR2 is SVGAGI. The CDR3 covers 13 residues. The CDR3 DNA follows: TGTGCCAGCAGTCGCGGCGGGAACACTGAAGCTTTCTTT. Translating gives CASSRGGNTEAFF.

The chain combines TRBV27 with TRBJ2-7; 9 bases are a match to TRBD1. The CDR3 is 18 residues long. V was pared by 4 bases and J by 1 base, with 14 bases of the junction left unmatched. From germline, CDR1 is MNHEY and CDR2 SMNVEV (reference sequence). CDR3 sequence reads: CASSSRTGGQGPSYEQYF. CDR3 in DNA: TGTGCCAGCAGTTCTCGGACCGGAGGACAGGGGCCATCCTACGAGCAGTACTTC.

The chain couples TRBV4-1 to TRBJ2-2; D gene uncertain. Germline assignment: CDR1 MGHRA and CDR2 YSYEKL. CDR3 length equals 14 residues. Between the trimmed V and J ends, which lost 0 bases and 8 bases, there was a span of 10 bases. CDR3 coding DNA: TGCGCCAGCAGCCAAGATCGGTTCGGGGGGGAGCTGTTTTTT. It encodes CASSQDRFGGELFF.

The genes are TRBV4-2 and TRBJ2-7; TRBD1 agrees at 10 bases. The trim removed 0 bases at V and 5 bases at J, leaving 4 bases unmatched. CDR1 is LGHNA, CDR2 YNFKEQ, per germline. This CDR3 spans 15 amino acids. CDR3 region: CASSQDWGQGNEQYF. The CDR3, as DNA: TGTGCCAGCAGCCAAGATTGGGGACAGGGGAACGAGCAGTACTTC.

The chain carries TRBV5-1 and TRBJ2-2, with TRBD1 as a possible D gene (6 bases). The CDR3 is made up of 14 amino acids. V shed 4 bases and J shed 8 bases, with 15 bases lying between them. Germline CDR1 reads SGHRS; CDR2 reads YFSETQ. The CDR3 spells CASSPRTVAGELFF. The DNA of the CDR3 is TGCGCCAGCAGCCCCCGGACAGTTGCTGGGGAGCTGTTTTTT. The full variable domain, completed using reference TRBV5-1 and TRBJ2-2, is KAGVTQTPRYLIKTRGQQVTLSCSPISGHRSVSWYQQTPGQGLQFLFEYFSETQRNKGNFPGRFSGRQFSNSRSEMNVSTLELGDSALYLCASSPRTVAGELFFGEGSRLTVL.

The chain joins TRBV9 to TRBJ2-1, with D possibly matching TRBD2 (6 bases). CDR3 length equals 14 residues. The germline V and J ends were trimmed by 0 bases and 5 bases, with 9 bases remaining between them. CDR1 is SGDLS and CDR2 is YYNGEE in the germline V gene. In DNA, the CDR3 is TGTGCCAGCAGCGTAGGGGGCGGGGACAATGAGCAGTTCTTC. This sequence encodes CASSVGGGDNEQFF.

This clone was found a few times. The J gene is TRBJ2-2, the V gene TRBV6-6; TRBD1 agrees at 10 bases. After removal of 4 bases from V and 1 base from J, the junction contained 0 bases not matched to a gene. This CDR3 is built from 15 residues. The V gene's germline CDR1 is MNHNY and CDR2 SVGAGI (reference sequence). The CDR3 DNA sequence: TGTGCCAGCAGTTGGACAGGGGGGAACACCGGGGAGCTGTTTTTT. Translated: CASSWTGGNTGELFF.

The CDR3 spells CASSRSYRGGEEKLFF. CDR3 DNA: TGTGCCAGCAGTCGATCCTACAGGGGAGGTGAGGAAAAACTGTTTTTT. The chain carries TRBV6-6 and TRBJ1-4; 7 nucleotides match TRBD1. Germline V gives CDR1 MNHNY, CDR2 SVGAGI (reference sequence). V lost 5 bases and J lost 8; bases outside the gene matches: 14. The CDR3 consists of 16 residues.

J is TRBJ1-3 and V is TRBV5-4, with no clear D. Trimming shortened V by 3 bases and J by 4 bases, and 14 bases separated the two germline ends. The CDR3 loop spans 15 amino acids. Per the germline V gene, CDR1 is SGHNT and CDR2 is YYREEE (reference sequence). This CDR3 reads CASSSSGDAGNTIYF. Here the CDR3 DNA reads TGTGCCAGCAGCTCTAGCGGAGATGCGGGAAACACCATATATTTT.

The chain combines TRBV18 with TRBJ1-1; D gene unclear. Germline-derived CDR1 and CDR2 are KGHSH and LQKENI. The CDR3 runs to 17 residues. Trimming stripped 6 bases from V and 0 bases from J, with 20 bases between. CDR3 protein: CASSRERRSGVNTEAFF. In nucleotides, the CDR3 is TGTGCCAGCTCGCGGGAACGGCGGTCGGGAGTGAACACTGAAGCTTTCTTT.

The gene calls are TRBV19 and TRBJ2-7; 9 bases match TRBD1. Germline CDR1 is LNHDA and CDR2 is SQIVND (reference sequence). Trimming took 5 bases from V and 4 from J; bases not matched to a gene: 9. The CDR3 sequence is 15 residues long. The CDR3 DNA sequence: TGTGCCAGTAGTTCCCGGACAGGGGTTGTGTACGAGCAGTACTTC. The encoded protein is CASSSRTGVVYEQYF. The complete variable domain, with remaining parts taken from reference TRBV19 and TRBJ2-7, reads DGGITQSPKYLFRKEGQNVTLSCEQNLNHDAMYWYRQDPGQGLRLIYYSQIVNDFQKGDIAEGYSVSREKKESFPLTVTSAQKNPTAFYLCASSSRTGVVYEQYFGPGTRLTVT.

The CDR3 is CASSGTFSGGAPDTQYF. In nucleotides, the CDR3 is TGTGCCAGCAGTGGTACCTTTAGCGGGGGGGCCCCAGATACGCAGTATTTT. This chain connects TRBV6-1 to TRBJ2-3, with TRBD2 matching 11 bases. Germline V gives CDR1 MNHNS, CDR2 SASEGT. The CDR3 has 17 residues. V dropped 4 bases and J dropped 4; count of bases not matched to a gene: 10.

This rearrangement joins TRBV2 to TRBJ2-7, with 7 bases lining up with TRBD2. CDR1 and CDR2 from the germline V gene are SNHLY and FYNNEI. Germline trimming cut 7 bases from V and 6 bases from J; bases unmatched to any gene: 9. The CDR3 loop spans 13 amino acids. The CDR3 loop reads CASTRLAQGEQYF. In nucleotides, the CDR3 is TGTGCCAGCACCCGACTAGCCCAAGGCGAGCAGTACTTC.

The chain recombines TRBV7-8 with TRBJ2-1, with 10 bases aligning to TRBD2. This CDR3 comprises 15 residues. Germline lookup yields CDR1 SGHVS and CDR2 FQNEAQ. J was trimmed by 5 bases and V by 5 bases; bases with no gene match: 6. CDR3 bases: TGTGCCAGCAGCCCCCCGGGACTAGCGAACAATGAGCAGTTCTTC. It is translated as CASSPPGLANNEQFF.